This T cell receptor (beta chain) appears in the sequencing data of a study of blood T cell repertoires in COVID-19. For the study at large: Material from acute and convalescent COVID-19 was sourced from the United States, Italy and Spain. T cells, B-cell-depleted T cells, or PBMCs provided the cDNA or gDNA that served as material.

This CDR3 contains 14 residues. V was pared by 4 bases and J by 4 bases, with 6 bases of the junction left unmatched. Germline V gene lookup returns CDR1 LNHDA and CDR2 SQIVND (reference sequence). Assay used: immunoSEQ multiplex PCR; TCRdb lists only in-frame clones, some missing. The table lists a few hundred thousand clones, 80% to 85% of them singletons, with approximately 2.5% in the top ten. The clonotype originates from a woman in her fifties or sixties with acute or convalescent COVID-19. This rearrangement joins TRBV19 to TRBJ2-5, with TRBD1 matching over 7 bases. Sequenced input: peripheral blood. The CDR3 sequence: CASSTDRVSETQYF. CDR3 coding DNA: TGTGCCAGTAGTACCGACAGGGTGTCAGAGACCCAGTACTTC.